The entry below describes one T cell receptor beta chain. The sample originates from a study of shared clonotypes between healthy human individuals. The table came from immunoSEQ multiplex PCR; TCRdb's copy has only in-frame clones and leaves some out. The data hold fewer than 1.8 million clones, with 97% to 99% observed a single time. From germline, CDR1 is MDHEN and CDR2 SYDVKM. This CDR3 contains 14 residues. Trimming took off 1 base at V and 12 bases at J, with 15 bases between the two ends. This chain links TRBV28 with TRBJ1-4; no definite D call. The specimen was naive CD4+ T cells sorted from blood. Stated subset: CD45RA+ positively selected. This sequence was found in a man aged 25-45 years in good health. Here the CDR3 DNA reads TGTGCCAGCAGTTTATACGTAAACCTAAGGGAACTGTTTTTT. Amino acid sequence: CASSLYVNLRELFF.